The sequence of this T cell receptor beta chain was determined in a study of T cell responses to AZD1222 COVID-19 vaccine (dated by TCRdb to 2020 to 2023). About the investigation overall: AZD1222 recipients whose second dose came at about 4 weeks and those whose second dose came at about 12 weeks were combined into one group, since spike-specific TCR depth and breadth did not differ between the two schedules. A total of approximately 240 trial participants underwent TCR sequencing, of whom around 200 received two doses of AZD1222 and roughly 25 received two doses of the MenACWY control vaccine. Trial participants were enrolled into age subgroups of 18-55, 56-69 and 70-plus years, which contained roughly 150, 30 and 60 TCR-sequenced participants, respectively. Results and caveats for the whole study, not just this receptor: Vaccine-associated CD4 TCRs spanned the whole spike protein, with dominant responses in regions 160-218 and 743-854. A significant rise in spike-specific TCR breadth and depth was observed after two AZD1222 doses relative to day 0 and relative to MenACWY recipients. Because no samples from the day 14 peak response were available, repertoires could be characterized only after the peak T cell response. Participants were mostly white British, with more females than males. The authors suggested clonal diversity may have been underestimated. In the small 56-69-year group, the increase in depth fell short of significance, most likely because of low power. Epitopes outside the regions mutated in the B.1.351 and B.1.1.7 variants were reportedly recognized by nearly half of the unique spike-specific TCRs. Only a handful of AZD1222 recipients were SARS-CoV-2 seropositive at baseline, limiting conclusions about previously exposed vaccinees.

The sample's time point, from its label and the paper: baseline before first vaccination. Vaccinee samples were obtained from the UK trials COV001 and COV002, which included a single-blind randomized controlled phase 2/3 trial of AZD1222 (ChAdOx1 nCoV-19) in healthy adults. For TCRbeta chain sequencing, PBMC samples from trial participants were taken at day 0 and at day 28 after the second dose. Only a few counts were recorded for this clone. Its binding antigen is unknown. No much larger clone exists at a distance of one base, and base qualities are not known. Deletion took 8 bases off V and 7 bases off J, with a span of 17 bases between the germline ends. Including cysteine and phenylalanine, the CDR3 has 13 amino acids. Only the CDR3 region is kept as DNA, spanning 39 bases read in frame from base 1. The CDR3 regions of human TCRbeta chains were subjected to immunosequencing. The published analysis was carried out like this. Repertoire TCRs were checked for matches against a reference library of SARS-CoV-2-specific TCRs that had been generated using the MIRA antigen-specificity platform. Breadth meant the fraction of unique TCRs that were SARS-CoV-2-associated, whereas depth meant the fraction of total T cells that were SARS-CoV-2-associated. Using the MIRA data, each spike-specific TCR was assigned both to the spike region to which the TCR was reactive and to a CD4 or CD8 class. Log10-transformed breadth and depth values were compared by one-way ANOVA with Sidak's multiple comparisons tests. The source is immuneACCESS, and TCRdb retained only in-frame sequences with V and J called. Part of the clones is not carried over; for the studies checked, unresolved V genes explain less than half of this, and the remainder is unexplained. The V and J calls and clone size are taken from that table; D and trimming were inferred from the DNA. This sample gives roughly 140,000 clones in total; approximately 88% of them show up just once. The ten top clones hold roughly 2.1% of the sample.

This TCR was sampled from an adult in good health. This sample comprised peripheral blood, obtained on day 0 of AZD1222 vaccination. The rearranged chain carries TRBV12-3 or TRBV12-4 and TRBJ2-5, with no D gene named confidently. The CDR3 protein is CASSHRVVGTQYF. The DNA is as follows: TGTGCCAGCTCTCACCGTGTTGTCGGGACCCAGTACTTC.